The 13 T cell receptor beta chains presented below share a single source sample, sequenced in a study of tumor and adjacent non-tumor tissue in lung cancer. RNA was extracted from bulk tissue without any cell sorting. Three rounds of nested PCR, following a modified ARM-PCR protocol, produced the TCRbeta library. TCRdb re-called the multiplex PCR reads with MiXCR, one entry per CDR3 protein. The table lists fewer than 120,000 distinct CDR3 sequences, approximately 80% of them singletons, with 20% to 25% in the top ten. Sequencing used lung tumor tissue. The receptors derive from a man between 70 and 80 years old with non-small cell lung cancer.

As concerns this clonotype: A much larger clonotype is one base distant, so this may be a read error. This chain joins TRBV20-1 and TRBJ1-4; weak D call: TRBD1 (6 bases). Germline CDR1 and CDR2: DFQATT and SNEGSKA (reference sequence). The length of the CDR3 is 13 residues. CDR3 loop: CSALDRLNEKLIF. The CDR3 nucleotides read TGCAGTGCTTTAGACAGGTTAAATGAAAAACTGATTTTT.

The chain combines TRBV29-1 with TRBJ1-2; D perhaps matches TRBD1 (5 bases). CDR1 is SQVTM and CDR2 is ANQGSEA in the germline V gene. The CDR3 has 17 residues. Trimming pared 0 bases from V and 3 bases from J, leaving 20 bases between. Written as DNA, the CDR3 is TGCAGCGTTGAAGAGTACATTCAGGGTCATACTCACTATGGCTACACCTTC. Translation: CSVEEYIQGHTHYGYTF.

Comment on this clonotype: A read error may produce the germline difference seen at one junction end. The V and J genes are TRBV11-2 and TRBJ2-2, with 12 bases matching TRBD2. This CDR3 contains 15 residues. CDR1 and CDR2 from the germline V gene are SGHAT and FQNNGV. For the CDR3, the DNA is TGTGCCAGCAGCCCCCTAGCGGGGGGGACCGGAGAGATGTTGTTT. Translating gives CASSPLAGGTGEMLF.

Note on this clonotype: At one of its ends the junction is not consistent with the germline gene, which may arise from a read error. V usage is TRBV6-5 and J usage is TRBJ1-1; TRBD1 is a possible D gene (6 bases). CDR1 and CDR2 (germline): MNHEY, SVGAGI. The CDR3 consists of 15 residues. CDR3 sequence (DNA): TGTGCCAGCAGCTCGCCTGACAGGCTTAACACTGACGCTTTCTTT. It is translated as CASSSPDRLNTDAFF.

The sample holds a few counts of this clonotype. At one end the junction does not follow the germline gene, possibly because of a read error. This chain joins TRBV11-2 and TRBJ2-2, with D tentatively TRBD1 (6 bases). This CDR3 is built from 14 residues. The germline V gene encodes CDR1 SGHAT and CDR2 FQNNGV. In nucleotides, the CDR3 is TGCGCCGGCTGCCTGGACAGTCAGTCCGGGGAGCTGTTTTTT. The encoded protein is CAGCLDSQSGELFF.

As regards this clonotype: This clone may be a read error of a much larger clone one base away. The chain combines TRBV20-1 with TRBJ2-5, with 7 bases matching TRBD1. Germline CDR1 reads DFQATT; CDR2 reads SNEGSKA (reference sequence). CDR3 length: 15 amino acids. The CDR3 nucleotides read TGCAATGCTTACCGAAGGTACAGGGGAAGAGAGACCCAGTACTTC. This codes for CNAYRRYRGRETQYF.

The chain couples TRBV6-2 or TRBV6-3 to TRBJ1-5; D may be TRBD1 (5 bases). The CDR3 contains 13 residues. The V end lost 4 bases, the J end lost 11 bases, and 15 bases lay between the germline ends. Germline CDR1 reads MNHEY; CDR2 reads SVGEGT. The CDR3 coding sequence is TGTGCCAGCAGTTCTCAGGGCATTCATTCCCAGCATTTT. This translates into CASSSQGIHSQHF.

This clonotype was recorded once. The chain combines TRBV12-3 or TRBV12-4 with TRBJ2-3; possible D gene TRBD2, 7 bases. This CDR3 is built from 15 residues. Between the trimmed V and J ends, which lost 3 bases and 4 bases, there was a span of 14 bases. For the CDR3, the DNA is TGTGCCAGCAGTTTGATAGACGGGGGGCCAGATACGCAGTATTTT. Its translation: CASSLIDGGPDTQYF.

Concerning this clonotype: One junction end does not reproduce the germline sequence, and a read error may be involved. CDR3 sequence (DNA): TGTGTCAGCAACTTATACAGATATGGCCACACCTTC. Its translation is CVSNLYRYGHTF. The rearrangement uses TRBV11-1 and TRBJ1-2; D unresolved. This CDR3 has 12 amino acids. Germline loops: CDR1 SGHAT, CDR2 FQDESV (reference sequence).

To note about this clonotype: Germline and junction disagree at one end, which may indicate a read error. The V call is TRBV4-2, the J call TRBJ2-3; TRBD2 agrees at 8 bases. CDR3 length equals 16 residues. Germline CDR1 LGHNA, CDR2 YNFKEQ. CDR3 coding DNA: TGTGCCAGCAGTCAGGTTCGGGCGGGGGGACTTGATACGCAGTTTTTT. Its translation: CASSQVRAGGLDTQFF.

This clonotype was observed a handful of times. An end of the junction does not agree with germline; a read error may underlie this. The V and J genes are TRBV14 and TRBJ2-2, with 8 bases identical to TRBD2. The germline V gene encodes CDR1 SGHDN and CDR2 FVKESK. This CDR3 has 16 amino acids. CDR3 protein: CANRRTSGANTGELFF. The CDR3 bases are TGTGCCAACAGACGAACTAGCGGAGCGAATACCGGGGAGCTGTTTTTT.

In regard to this clonotype: The junction departs from germline at one end; a sequencing error may be responsible. This chain joins TRBV7-9 and TRBJ2-5, with D tentatively TRBD1 or TRBD2 (5 bases each). Germline CDR1 is SEHNR and CDR2 is FQNEAQ (reference sequence). The CDR3 loop spans 15 amino acids. CDR3 in amino acids: CASSSVVRGRETQYF. The CDR3 bases are TGCGCCAGTAGCTCAGTCGTGAGGGGCCGAGAGACCCAATACTTC.

Concerning this clonotype: One junction end disagrees with the germline gene, perhaps due to a read error. The rearrangement links TRBV6-1 to TRBJ1-2; D ambiguous. CDR3 length equals 13 residues. Germline assignment: CDR1 MNHNS and CDR2 SASEGT. The CDR3 DNA is TGCGCCATCAGCTCGATTTCTAACTATGGCTACACCTTC. Its translation is CAISSISNYGYTF.